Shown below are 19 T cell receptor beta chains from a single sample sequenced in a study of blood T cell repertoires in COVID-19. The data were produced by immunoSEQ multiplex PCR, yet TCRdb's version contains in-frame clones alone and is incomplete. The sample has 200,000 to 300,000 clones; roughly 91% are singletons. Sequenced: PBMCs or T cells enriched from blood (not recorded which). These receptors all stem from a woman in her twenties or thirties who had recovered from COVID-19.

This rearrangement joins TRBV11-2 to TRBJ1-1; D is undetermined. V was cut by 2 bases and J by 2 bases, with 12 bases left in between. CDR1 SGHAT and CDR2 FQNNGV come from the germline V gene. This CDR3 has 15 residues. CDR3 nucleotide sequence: TGTGCCAGCAGCTTACCGGGTTTTGGAAACACTGAAGCTTTCTTT. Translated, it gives CASSLPGFGNTEAFF.

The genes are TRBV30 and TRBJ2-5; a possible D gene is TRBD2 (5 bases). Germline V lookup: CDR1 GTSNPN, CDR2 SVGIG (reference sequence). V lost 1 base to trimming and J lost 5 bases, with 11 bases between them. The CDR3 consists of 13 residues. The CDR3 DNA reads TGTGCCTGGAGTGGGGCTAGCCGGGAGACCCAGTACTTC. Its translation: CAWSGASRETQYF.

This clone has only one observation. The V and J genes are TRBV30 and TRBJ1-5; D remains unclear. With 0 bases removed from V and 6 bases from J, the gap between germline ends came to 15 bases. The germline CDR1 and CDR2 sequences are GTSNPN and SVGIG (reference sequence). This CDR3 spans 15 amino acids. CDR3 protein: CAWSVGGGEGQPQHF. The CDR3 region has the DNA TGTGCCTGGAGTGTAGGAGGCGGGGAAGGTCAGCCCCAGCATTTT.

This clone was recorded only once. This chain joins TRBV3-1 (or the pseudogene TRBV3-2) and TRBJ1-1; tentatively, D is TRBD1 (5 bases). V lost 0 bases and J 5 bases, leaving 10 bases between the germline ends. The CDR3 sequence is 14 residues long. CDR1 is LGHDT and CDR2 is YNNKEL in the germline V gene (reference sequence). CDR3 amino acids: CASSQDREVTEAFF. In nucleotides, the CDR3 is TGTGCCAGCAGCCAAGACAGGGAGGTGACTGAAGCTTTCTTT.

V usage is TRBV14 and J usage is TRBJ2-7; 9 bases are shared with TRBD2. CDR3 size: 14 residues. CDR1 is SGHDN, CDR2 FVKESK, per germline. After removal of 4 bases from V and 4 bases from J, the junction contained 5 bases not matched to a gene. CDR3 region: CASSPKREDYEQYF. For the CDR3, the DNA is TGTGCCAGCAGCCCTAAGCGGGAGGATTACGAGCAGTACTTC.

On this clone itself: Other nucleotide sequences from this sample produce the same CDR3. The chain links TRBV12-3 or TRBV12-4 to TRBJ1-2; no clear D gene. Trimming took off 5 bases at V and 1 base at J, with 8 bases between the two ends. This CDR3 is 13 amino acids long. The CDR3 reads CASSPGGNYGYTF. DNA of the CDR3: TGTGCCAGCAGTCCCGGCGGTAACTATGGCTACACCTTC.

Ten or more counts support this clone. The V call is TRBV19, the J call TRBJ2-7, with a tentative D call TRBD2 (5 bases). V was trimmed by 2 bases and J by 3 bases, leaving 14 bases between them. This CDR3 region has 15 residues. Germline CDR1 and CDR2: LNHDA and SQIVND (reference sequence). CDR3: CASSIQERAGYEQYF. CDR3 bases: TGTGCCAGTAGTATACAAGAGAGGGCAGGCTACGAGCAGTACTTC.

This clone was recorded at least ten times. CDR3 bases: TGTGCCAGCAGCTTACATCCCACACAACCAGATACGCAGTATTTT. This gives the protein CASSLHPTQPDTQYF. The rearrangement joins TRBV7-2 to TRBJ2-3; D is undetermined. CDR3 size: 15 residues. Looked up from germline, CDR1 is SGHTA and CDR2 is FQGNSA. Trimming pared 2 bases from V and 4 bases from J, leaving 13 bases between.

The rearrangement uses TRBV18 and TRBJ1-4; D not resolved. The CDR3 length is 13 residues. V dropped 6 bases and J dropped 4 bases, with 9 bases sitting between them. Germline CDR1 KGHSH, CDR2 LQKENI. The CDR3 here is CASSPGVNEKLFF. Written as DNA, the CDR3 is TGTGCCAGCTCGCCCGGGGTTAATGAAAAACTGTTTTTT.

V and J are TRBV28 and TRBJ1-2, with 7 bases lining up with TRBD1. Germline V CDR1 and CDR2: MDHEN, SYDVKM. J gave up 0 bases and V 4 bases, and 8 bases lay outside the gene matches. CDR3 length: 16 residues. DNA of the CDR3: TGTGCCAGCAGTTCGTCCTCGGGACAGTCTAACTATGGCTACACCTTC. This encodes CASSSSSGQSNYGYTF.

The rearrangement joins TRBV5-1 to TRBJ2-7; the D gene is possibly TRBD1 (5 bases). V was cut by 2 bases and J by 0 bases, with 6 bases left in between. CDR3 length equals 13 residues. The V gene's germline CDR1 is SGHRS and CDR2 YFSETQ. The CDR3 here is CASSFQGSYEQYF. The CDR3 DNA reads TGCGCCAGCAGCTTCCAGGGCTCCTACGAGCAGTACTTC.

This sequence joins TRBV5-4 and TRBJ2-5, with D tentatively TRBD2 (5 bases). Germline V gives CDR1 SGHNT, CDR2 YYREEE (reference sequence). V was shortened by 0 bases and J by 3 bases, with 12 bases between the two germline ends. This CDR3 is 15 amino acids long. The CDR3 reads CASSLVGRLKETQYF. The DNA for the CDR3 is TGTGCCAGCAGCTTGGTCGGCAGACTAAAAGAGACCCAGTACTTC.

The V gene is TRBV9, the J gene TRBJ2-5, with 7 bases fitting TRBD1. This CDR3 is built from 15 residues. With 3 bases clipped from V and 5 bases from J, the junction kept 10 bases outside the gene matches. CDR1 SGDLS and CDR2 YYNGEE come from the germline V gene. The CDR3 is CASSAGTVERETQYF. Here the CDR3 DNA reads TGTGCCAGCAGCGCCGGGACAGTGGAGAGGGAGACCCAGTACTTC.

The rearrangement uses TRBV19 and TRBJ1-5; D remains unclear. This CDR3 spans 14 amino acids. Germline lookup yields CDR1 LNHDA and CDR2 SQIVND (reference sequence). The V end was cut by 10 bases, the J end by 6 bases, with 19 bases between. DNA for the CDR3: TGTGCCACCCGTGGACTAGGTGGGATTCAGCCCCAGCATTTT. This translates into CATRGLGGIQPQHF.

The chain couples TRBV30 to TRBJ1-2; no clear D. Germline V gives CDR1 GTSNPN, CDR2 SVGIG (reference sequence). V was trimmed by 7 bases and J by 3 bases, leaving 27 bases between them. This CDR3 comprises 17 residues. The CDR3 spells CAYHKQTARSPHYGYTF. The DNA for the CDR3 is TGTGCCTACCACAAACAAACCGCGAGGAGCCCTCACTATGGCTACACCTTC.

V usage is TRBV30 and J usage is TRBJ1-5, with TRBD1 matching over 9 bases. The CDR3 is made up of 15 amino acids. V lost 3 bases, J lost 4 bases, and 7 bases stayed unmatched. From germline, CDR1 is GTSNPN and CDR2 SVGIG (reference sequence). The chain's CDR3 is CAWRSDRGGNQPQHF. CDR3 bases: TGTGCCTGGAGATCGGACAGGGGTGGGAATCAGCCCCAGCATTTT.

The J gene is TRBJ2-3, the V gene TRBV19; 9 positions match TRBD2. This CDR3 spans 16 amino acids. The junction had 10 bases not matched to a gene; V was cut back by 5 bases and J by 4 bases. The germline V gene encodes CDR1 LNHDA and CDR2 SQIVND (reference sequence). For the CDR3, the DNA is TGTGCCAGTAGTGGGCGACTAGCGGCTCTTCCAGATACGCAGTATTTT. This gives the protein CASSGRLAALPDTQYF.

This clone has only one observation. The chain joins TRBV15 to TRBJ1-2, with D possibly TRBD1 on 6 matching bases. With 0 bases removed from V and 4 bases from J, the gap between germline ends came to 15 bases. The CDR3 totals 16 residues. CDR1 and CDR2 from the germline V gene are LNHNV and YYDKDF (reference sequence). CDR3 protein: CATSRDKGGSRYGYTF. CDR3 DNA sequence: TGTGCCACCAGCAGAGATAAAGGGGGTTCCCGCTATGGCTACACCTTC.

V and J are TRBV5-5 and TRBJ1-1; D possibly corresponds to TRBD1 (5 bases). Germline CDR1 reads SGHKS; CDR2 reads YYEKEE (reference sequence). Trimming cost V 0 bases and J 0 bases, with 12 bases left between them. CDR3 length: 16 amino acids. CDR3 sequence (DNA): TGTGCCAGCAGCTTGGGGATGGGGCAGGTGAACACTGAAGCTTTCTTT. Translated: CASSLGMGQVNTEAFF.